This is a list of T cell receptor beta chains from one sample in a study of shared clonotypes between healthy human individuals. Assay used: immunoSEQ multiplex PCR; TCRdb lists only in-frame clones, some missing. The sample consists of roughly 2,000,000 clones, 80% to 95% of them appearing once. The sample comprised naive CD8+ T cells from PBMCs. The receptors were sampled from a man younger than 35 in good health. Some clones in this sample may be carry-over from other donors' samples. Both conserved end residues are trimmed from each CDR3. The order of the fields is J gene, V gene, CDR3 protein.

TRBJ2-6 | TRBV9 | ASSVAGGTALSGANVLT
TRBJ1-1 | TRBV9 | ASSVGELTEAF
TRBJ2-1 | TRBV27 | ASSLLGTHSFDEQF
TRBJ2-3 | TRBV5-5 | ASSLEGRTDTQY
TRBJ1-4 | TRBV5-4 | ASSLGEATNEKLF
TRBJ2-1 | TRBV7-3 | ASSSDPGLEGTDEQF
TRBJ2-4 | TRBV5-6 | ASSARDGPLMNIQY
TRBJ2-5 | TRBV6-5 | ASSQTGLAGRTQY
TRBJ2-1 | TRBV5-1 | ASSLGTNYNEQF
TRBJ1-5 | TRBV9 | ASSVEGGFNQPQH
TRBJ2-1 | TRBV27 | ASSFPSTLNEQF
TRBJ1-5 | TRBV19 | ATDPGRLEINQPQH
TRBJ2-7 | TRBV27 | ASSFGRTYEQY
TRBJ2-7 | TRBV4-2 | ASSQVFRGTYEQY
TRBJ2-2 | TRBV9 | ASSVTPRDRGRGTGELF
TRBJ1-1 | TRBV28 | ASSLFDRNTEAF
TRBJ2-1 | TRBV10-1 | ASSDRDVEYNEQF
TRBJ1-2 | TRBV28 | ASSLQGGVAVYGYT
TRBJ1-5 | TRBV27 | ASSLQGSNQPQH
TRBJ2-3 | TRBV27 | ASSFSPIADTQY
TRBJ2-1 | TRBV2 | ASTRSGAPSYNEQF
TRBJ2-3 | TRBV7-9 | ATETGPTDTQY
TRBJ2-1 | TRBV15 | ATSGGQGGDEQF
TRBJ2-7 | TRBV7-2 | ASSPRARVANDYEQY
TRBJ2-5 | TRBV19 | ASSGQYRYQETQY
TRBJ2-1 | TRBV28 | ASSPQSSEKQF
TRBJ1-1 | TRBV29-1 | SVVIAPEAF
TRBJ1-2 | TRBV28 | ASSLGTDYGYT
TRBJ2-7 | TRBV5-4 | ASSIPGHEQY
TRBJ2-2 | TRBV5-1 | ASSWAALDTGELF
TRBJ2-5 | TRBV7-9 | ASSLGGTGIQETQY
TRBJ2-2 | TRBV27 | ASSFKRGAELF
TRBJ2-1 | TRBV5-4 | ASSDGLAPGDEQF
TRBJ2-1 | TRBV25-1 | ASSRSNEQF
TRBJ1-1 | TRBV4-3 | ASSQSSYRVELWNTEAF
TRBJ2-7 | TRBV7-2 | ASSPGNEQY
TRBJ1-2 | TRBV5-6 | ASSSGPRTSYGYT
TRBJ2-7 | TRBV7-2 | ASSLAGGTYEQY
TRBJ1-2 | TRBV28 | ASSLGGSYGYT
TRBJ1-3 | TRBV5-1 | ASSVDRGAGNTIY
TRBJ1-1 | TRBV2 | ASPGNTEAF
TRBJ2-7 | TRBV29-1 | SVGTGLGYEQY
TRBJ2-7 | TRBV5-1 | ASSPSSISSYEQY
TRBJ1-1 | TRBV7-8 | ASSFGWMNTEAF
TRBJ2-7 | TRBV19 | ASSLPGVGSYEQY
TRBJ1-4 | TRBV30 | AGQGINEKLF
TRBJ2-2 | TRBV27 | ASFGWGTGELF
TRBJ2-7 | TRBV11-2 | AEASGRPNEQY
TRBJ2-3 | TRBV27 | ASRSLSTDTQY
TRBJ1-1 | TRBV27 | ASSTRTGEAF